These T cell receptor beta chains were read from a single sample in a study of Ad26.COV2.S vaccination and SARS-CoV-2 variants. The method was immunoSEQ multiplex PCR; TCRdb's version includes in-frame clones alone and lacks a portion of them. Of approximately 360,000 clones in the sample, approximately 83% were seen once. Sample: peripheral blood, taken in a trial of Ad26.COV2.S vaccine versus placebo. The receptor source for this set is a person aged 18 to 59 who received the Ad26.COV2.S COVID-19 vaccine or a placebo. Each CDR3 is given with its conserved first and last residue. The order of the fields is J gene, V gene, clone size, D gene, CDR3 DNA, CDR3 protein. A D gene is named only where the DNA matches it firmly. A row's size may be missing; if present it is once, few, many or a size class.

TRBJ1-1 TRBV5-1 once - TGCGCCAGCAGGACGGCAGGGGAGAACACTGAAGCTTTCTTT CASRTAGENTEAFF
TRBJ2-6 TRBV7-9 - - TGTGCCAGCAGCTTACGCCAGGGTGGGTCCAACGTCCTGACTTTC CASSLRQGGSNVLTF
TRBJ2-7 TRBV27 few - TGTGCCAGCAGCTCAAGGGCCTACGAGCAGTACTTC CASSSRAYEQYF
TRBJ1-2 TRBV27 few TRBD1 TGTGCCAGCAGTTTATGGGGACAGGGGGCAGATGGCTACACCTTC CASSLWGQGADGYTF
TRBJ2-7 TRBV6-5 - - TGTGCCAGCAGTTACATCGGCAGGCTGGGCGAGCAGTACTTC CASSYIGRLGEQYF
TRBJ2-5 TRBV11-2 - - TGTGCCAGCAGCTTAGAGAGGAAGACCCAGTACTTC CASSLERKTQYF
TRBJ1-5 TRBV9 - - TGTGCCAGCAGCGTAGACCCGGGCCACGGGGGGCCCCAGCATTTT CASSVDPGHGGPQHF
TRBJ1-3 TRBV18 - - TGTGCCAGCTCACCAACCGGGACAAATGGAGACACCATATATTTT CASSPTGTNGDTIYF
TRBJ1-2 TRBV10-2 - TRBD1 TGCGCCACCACGGACAGGGCTTGGTATGGCTACACCTTC CATTDRAWYGYTF
TRBJ2-5 TRBV18 - TRBD1 TGTGCCAGCTCAGCGGCAGGGGGACAGGCAGAGACCCAGTACTTC CASSAAGGQAETQYF
TRBJ2-2 TRBV6-5 - - TGTGCCAGCAGTTACGACAGAGCGAACACCGGGGAGCTGTTTTTT CASSYDRANTGELFF
TRBJ1-1 TRBV13 - - TGTGCCAGCAGCTCCGTGACAACTGGGAGAACTGAAGCTTTCTTT CASSSVTTGRTEAFF
TRBJ2-7 TRBV7-9 - TRBD1 TGTGCCAGCAGCTCAGACAGGGGGAGCAACGAGCAGTACTTC CASSSDRGSNEQYF
TRBJ1-4 TRBV5-5 - - TGTGCCAGCAGCTCATCAGGGACGGAGAATGAAAAACTGTTTTTT CASSSSGTENEKLFF
TRBJ1-2 TRBV12-3/TRBV12-4 - - TGTGCCAGCAGTCTCACGTACTATGGCCACACCTTC CASSLTYYGHTF
TRBJ1-1 TRBV29-1 - - TGCAGCGTTGATGGGAGGGGTTATACTGAAGCTTTCTTT CSVDGRGYTEAFF
TRBJ1-5 TRBV6-1 - TRBD1 TGTGCCAGCAGCTCTAGACAGGGAAATCAGCCCCAGCATTTT CASSSRQGNQPQHF
TRBJ2-3 TRBV12-5 - - TGTGCTAGTGGTTTGGTAGTGAGGACTGGTACCGTAGGGGATACGCAGTATTTT CASGLVVRTGTVGDTQYF
TRBJ2-2 TRBV9 - TRBD2 TGTGCCAGCAGCCCTCGCGGGAGTTTGGGGGCCGGGGAGCTGTTTTTT CASSPRGSLGAGELFF
TRBJ2-3 TRBV24-1 - TRBD2 TGTGCCACCAGTGATACCAGCGGGGAGGGTGCTAGCACAGATACGCAGTATTTT CATSDTSGEGASTDTQYF
TRBJ1-1 TRBV9 once - TGTGCCAGCAACCGTGGGGGGGATAACACTGAAGCTTTCTTT CASNRGGDNTEAFF
TRBJ1-1 TRBV11-2 - - TGTGCCAGCAGCCAACTTCGGGCGGAGGTAGCTTTCTTT CASSQLRAEVAFF
TRBJ1-3 TRBV18 - TRBD1 TGTGCCAGCTCACCATATCGGGACAGGGATGGAAACACCATATATTTT CASSPYRDRDGNTIYF
TRBJ2-7 TRBV29-1 - TRBD1 TGCAGCGGCGGGACAGGGGACTACGAGCAGTACTTC CSGGTGDYEQYF
TRBJ2-2 TRBV6-5 - - TGTGCCAGCTCGATAGCGGTCGGGGAGCTGTTTTTT CASSIAVGELFF
TRBJ2-5 TRBV5-1 - TRBD2 TGCGCCAGCAGCTCAGCGGGAGGTGAGACCCAGTACTTC CASSSAGGETQYF
TRBJ2-7 TRBV4-1 - - TGCGCCAGCAGCCCCCCGGACTACGACCAGCAGTACTTC CASSPPDYDQQYF
TRBJ2-1 TRBV7-8 once - TGTGCCAGCAGCCCGCCGACGGTGGACAATGAGCAGTTCTTC CASSPPTVDNEQFF
TRBJ1-1 TRBV4-1 - - TGCGCCAGCAGCCCCCAAAGGGGAGGAGGGACTGAAGCTTTCTTT CASSPQRGGGTEAFF
TRBJ2-2 TRBV7-9 - - TGTGCCAGCAGCGAACAGGCCGGGGAGCTGTTTTTT CASSEQAGELFF
TRBJ2-3 TRBV24-1 once - TGTGCCACCAGTGGGGCAGCCGGGGGAGCGCAGTATTTT CATSGAAGGAQYF
TRBJ1-4 TRBV9 few - TGTGCCAGCAGCCCTCGCGGGGGAGGAACAACTAATGAAAAACTGTTTTTT CASSPRGGGTTNEKLFF
TRBJ1-1 TRBV7-6 few TRBD1 TGTGCCAGCAGCTTGGGCCTAGGGGGCAGTGAAGCTTTCTTT CASSLGLGGSEAFF
TRBJ2-1 TRBV7-9 - - TGTGCCAGCAGCTCTGCCCGCCGGACAGCAGACAATGAGCAGTTCTTC CASSSARRTADNEQFF
TRBJ1-5 TRBV28 once - TGTGCCAGCAGTCAGACAGGAACTTACTATAGCAATCAGCCCCAGCATTTT CASSQTGTYYSNQPQHF
TRBJ1-1 TRBV2 - - TGTGCCAGTCAAGGACAGCTGAACACTGAAGCTTTCTTT CASQGQLNTEAFF
TRBJ2-7 TRBV7-9 - - TGTGCCAGCAGCTTAGAATACGGCGGCCTCTACGAGCAGTACTTC CASSLEYGGLYEQYF
TRBJ1-2 TRBV30 few TRBD1 TGTGCCTGGGGGACAGGCGCATATAACTATGGCTACACCTTC CAWGTGAYNYGYTF
TRBJ1-4 TRBV10-3 - TRBD1 TGTGCCATCAGGGCGGGACAGGGAATCCCAACTAATGAAAAACTGTTTTTT CAIRAGQGIPTNEKLFF
TRBJ1-6 TRBV7-2 - - TGTGCCAGCAGCTTAGGAAATACACCCCTCCACTTT CASSLGNTPLHF
TRBJ1-2 TRBV6-5 once TRBD1 TGTGCCAGCAGTCTACAGGGGAGCGGCTACACCTTC CASSLQGSGYTF
TRBJ2-5 TRBV4-1 once TRBD2 TGCGCCAGCAGCCATCTACGGGAGGAGGGAGAGACCCAGTACTTC CASSHLREEGETQYF